The following is a T cell receptor beta chain sequence with its context. The CDR3 runs to 16 residues. V was cut by 5 bases and J by 8 bases, with 19 bases left in between. Per the germline V gene, CDR1 is SGHVS and CDR2 is FNYEAQ. Study processing details: Estimates of nucleated cell counts were drawn from the amplification of reference gene primers. Assay used: immunoSEQ multiplex PCR; TCRdb lists only in-frame clones, some missing. V and J calls and clone size follow that table, whereas D and trimming were derived from the DNA. This sample has under 300,000 clones, with over 80% found just once. This sample stems from a study of blood T cell repertoires in COVID-19. Study-wide context: Specimens from acute and convalescent COVID-19 originated in the United States, Italy and Spain. PBMCs, B-cell-depleted T cells, or T cells were the source of the cDNA or gDNA that made up the material.

Sample: peripheral blood. The receptor was isolated from a woman aged 40 to 50 who had recovered from COVID-19. The genes are TRBV7-6 and TRBJ1-6; possible D gene TRBD1, 6 bases. The CDR3 loop reads CASSLTVGGLDSPLHF. The CDR3 DNA follows: TGTGCCAGCAGCCTCACGGTGGGGGGGCTGGATTCACCCCTCCACTTT.